This entry features one T cell receptor (beta chain) sequence. Its antigen remains unknown. This sample was taken from a study of blood T cells in healthy people across ages. The study, taken as a whole, reports: Diversity of TCR beta per million T cells declined in a roughly linear way with age.

PCR was performed a second time for 7 to 11 cycles using a sample-barcoded 5' primer and a J-beta primer mix. TCRdb re-called the 5' RACE reads through MiXCR, storing one row per CDR3 protein. The profile shows hundreds of thousands of distinct CDR3 sequences, around 21% of them singletons. This CDR3 is built from 16 residues. CDR1 is SGDLS, CDR2 YYNGEE, per germline. The TCR originated in a man between 65 and 85 years old in good health. Sequencing input: blood. The genes are TRBV9 and TRBJ2-5; 13 bases match TRBD2. The closer fit of TRBJ2-1 to the DNA end suggests the J call may be wrong. CDR3 residues: CASSVAKGLAGNEQFF. The CDR3, as DNA: TGTGCCAGCAGCGTAGCGAAGGGACTAGCGGGAAATGAGCAGTTCTTC.